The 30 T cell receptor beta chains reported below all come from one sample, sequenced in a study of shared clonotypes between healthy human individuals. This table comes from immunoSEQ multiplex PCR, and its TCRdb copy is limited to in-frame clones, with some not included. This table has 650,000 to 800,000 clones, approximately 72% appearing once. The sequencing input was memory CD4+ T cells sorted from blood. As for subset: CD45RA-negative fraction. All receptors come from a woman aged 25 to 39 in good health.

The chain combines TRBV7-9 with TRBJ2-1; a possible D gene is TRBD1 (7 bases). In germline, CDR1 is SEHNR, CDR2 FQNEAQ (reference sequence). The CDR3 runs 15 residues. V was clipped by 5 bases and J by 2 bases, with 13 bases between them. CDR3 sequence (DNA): TGTGCCAGCAGCCGCGGGACAGCTACCTACAATGAGCAGTTCTTC. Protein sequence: CASSRGTATYNEQFF.

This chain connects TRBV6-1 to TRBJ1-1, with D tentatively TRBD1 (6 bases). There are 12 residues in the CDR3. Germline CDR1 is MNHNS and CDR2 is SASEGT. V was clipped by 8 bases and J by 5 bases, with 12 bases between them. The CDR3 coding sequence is TGTGCCAGCCGTAGACAGGAAACTGAAGCTTTCTTT. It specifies CASRRQETEAFF.

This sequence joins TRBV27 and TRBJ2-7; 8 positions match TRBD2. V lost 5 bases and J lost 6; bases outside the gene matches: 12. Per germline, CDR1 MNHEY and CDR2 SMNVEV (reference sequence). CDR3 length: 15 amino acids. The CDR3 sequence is CASSTQLAGYREQYF. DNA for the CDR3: TGTGCCAGCAGTACTCAGTTAGCGGGGTACCGCGAGCAGTACTTC.

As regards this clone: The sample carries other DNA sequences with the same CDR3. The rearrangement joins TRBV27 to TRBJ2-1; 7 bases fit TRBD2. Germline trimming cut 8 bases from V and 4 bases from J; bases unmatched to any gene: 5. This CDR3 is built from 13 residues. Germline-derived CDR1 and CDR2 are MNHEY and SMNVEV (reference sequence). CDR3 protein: CASRTSSYNEQFF. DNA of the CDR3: TGTGCCAGCCGGACTAGTTCTTACAATGAGCAGTTCTTC.

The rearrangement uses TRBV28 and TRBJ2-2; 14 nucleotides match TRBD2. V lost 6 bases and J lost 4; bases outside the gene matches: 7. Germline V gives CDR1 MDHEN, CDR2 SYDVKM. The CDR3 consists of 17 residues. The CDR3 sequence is CASRLPGTSGSTGELFF. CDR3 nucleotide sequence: TGTGCCAGCAGACTTCCTGGGACTAGCGGGAGCACCGGGGAGCTGTTTTTT. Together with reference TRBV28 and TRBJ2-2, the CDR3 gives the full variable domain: DVKVTQSSRYLVKRTGEKVFLECVQDMDHENMFWYRQDPGLGLRLIYFSYDVKMKEKGDIPEGYSVSREKKERFSLILESASTNQTSMYLCASRLPGTSGSTGELFFGEGSRLTVL.

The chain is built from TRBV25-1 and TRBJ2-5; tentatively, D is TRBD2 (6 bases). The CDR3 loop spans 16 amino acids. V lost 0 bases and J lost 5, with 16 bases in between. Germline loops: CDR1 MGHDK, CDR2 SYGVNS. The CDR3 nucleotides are TGTGCCAGCAGTGAATATAAGGGCGGGGCGGTGGAGACCCAGTACTTC. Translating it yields CASSEYKGGAVETQYF.

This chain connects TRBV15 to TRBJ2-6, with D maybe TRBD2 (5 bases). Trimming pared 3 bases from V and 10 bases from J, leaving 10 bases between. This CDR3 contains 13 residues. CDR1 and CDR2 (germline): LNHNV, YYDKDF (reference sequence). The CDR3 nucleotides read TGTGCCACCAGCAGGACGACGGGGAACGTCCTGACTTTC. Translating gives CATSRTTGNVLTF.

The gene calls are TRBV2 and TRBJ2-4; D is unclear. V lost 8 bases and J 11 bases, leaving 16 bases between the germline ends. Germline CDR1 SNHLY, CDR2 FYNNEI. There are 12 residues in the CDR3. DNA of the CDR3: TGTGCCAGCGCCCCCTCGGCCGGACTTCAGTACTTC. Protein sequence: CASAPSAGLQYF.

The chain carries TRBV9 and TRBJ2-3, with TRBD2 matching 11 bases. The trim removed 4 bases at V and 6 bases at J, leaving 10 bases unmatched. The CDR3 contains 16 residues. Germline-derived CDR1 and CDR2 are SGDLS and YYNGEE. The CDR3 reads CASSPRLAGGGDTQYF. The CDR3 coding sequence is TGTGCCAGCAGCCCCCGTTTAGCGGGAGGGGGGGATACGCAGTATTTT.

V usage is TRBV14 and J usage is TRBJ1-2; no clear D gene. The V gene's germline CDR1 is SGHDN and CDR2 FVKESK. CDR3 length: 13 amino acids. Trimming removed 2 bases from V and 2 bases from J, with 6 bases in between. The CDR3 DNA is TGTGCCAGCAGCCAAAATCAGAACTATGGCTACACCTTC. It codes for CASSQNQNYGYTF.

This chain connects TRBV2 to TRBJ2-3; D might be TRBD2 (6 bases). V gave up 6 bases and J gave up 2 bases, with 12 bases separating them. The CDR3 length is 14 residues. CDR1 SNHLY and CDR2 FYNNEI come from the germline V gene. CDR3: CASRASEDTDTQYF. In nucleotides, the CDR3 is TGTGCCAGCAGGGCTAGCGAGGACACAGATACGCAGTATTTT.

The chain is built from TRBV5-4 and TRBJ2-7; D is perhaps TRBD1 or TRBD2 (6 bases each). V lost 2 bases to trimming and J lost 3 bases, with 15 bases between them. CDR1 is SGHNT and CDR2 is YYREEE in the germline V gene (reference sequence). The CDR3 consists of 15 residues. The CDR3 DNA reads TGTGCCAGCAGCTTTAGGGGGGAACGGGTCTACGAGCAGTACTTC. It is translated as CASSFRGERVYEQYF. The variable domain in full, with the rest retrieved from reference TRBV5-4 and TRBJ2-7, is ETGVTQSPTHLIKTRGQQVTLRCSSQSGHNTVSWYQQALGQGPQFIFQYYREEENGRGNFPPRFSGLQFPNYSSELNVNALELDDSALYLCASSFRGERVYEQYFGPGTRLTVT.

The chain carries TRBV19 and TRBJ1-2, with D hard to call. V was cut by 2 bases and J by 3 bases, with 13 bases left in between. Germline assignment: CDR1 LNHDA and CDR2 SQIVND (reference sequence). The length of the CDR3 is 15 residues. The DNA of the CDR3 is TGTGCCAGTAGTATATTCCTCCACGGGGACTATGGCTACACCTTC. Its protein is CASSIFLHGDYGYTF.

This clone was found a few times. The CDR3 DNA sequence: TGTGCCAGCAGCGTAGCACCTACCTCTAGTGGCTACACCTTC. Translated, it gives CASSVAPTSSGYTF. The rearrangement links TRBV9 to TRBJ1-2; unclear D gene. The CDR3 runs 14 residues. Germline V gene lookup returns CDR1 SGDLS and CDR2 YYNGEE. Trimming pared 0 bases from V and 7 bases from J, leaving 13 bases between.

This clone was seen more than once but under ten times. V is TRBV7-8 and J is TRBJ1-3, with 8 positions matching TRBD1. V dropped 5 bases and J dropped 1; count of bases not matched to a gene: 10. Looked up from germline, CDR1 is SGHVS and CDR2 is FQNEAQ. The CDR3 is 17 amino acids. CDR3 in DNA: TGTGCCAGCAGCCACCGGGACAGGTTAACGTCTGGAAACACCATATATTTT. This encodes CASSHRDRLTSGNTIYF.

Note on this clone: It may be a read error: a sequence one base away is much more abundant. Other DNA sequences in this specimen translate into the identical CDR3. The CDR3 loop is CASSFSDTQYF. CDR3 coding DNA: TGTGCCAGCAGCTTCTCAGATACGCAGTATTTT. The chain carries TRBV7-2 and TRBJ2-3; D remains unclear. The length of the CDR3 is 11 residues. Trimming left V 3 bases short and J 4 bases short, with 2 bases between. CDR1 and CDR2 (germline): SGHTA, FQGNSA.

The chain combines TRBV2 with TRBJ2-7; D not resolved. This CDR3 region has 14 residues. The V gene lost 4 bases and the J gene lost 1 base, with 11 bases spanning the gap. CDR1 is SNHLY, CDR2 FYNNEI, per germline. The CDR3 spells CASSVEQKSYEQYF. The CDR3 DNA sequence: TGTGCCAGCAGTGTGGAACAGAAATCCTACGAGCAGTACTTC.

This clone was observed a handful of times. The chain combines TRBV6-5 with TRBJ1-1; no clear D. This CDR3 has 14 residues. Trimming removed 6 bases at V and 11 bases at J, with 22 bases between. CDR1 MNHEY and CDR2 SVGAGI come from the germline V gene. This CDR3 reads CASSNLRRTSEAFF. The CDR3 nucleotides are TGTGCCAGCAGCAACCTTCGCAGGACTAGTGAGGCTTTCTTT.

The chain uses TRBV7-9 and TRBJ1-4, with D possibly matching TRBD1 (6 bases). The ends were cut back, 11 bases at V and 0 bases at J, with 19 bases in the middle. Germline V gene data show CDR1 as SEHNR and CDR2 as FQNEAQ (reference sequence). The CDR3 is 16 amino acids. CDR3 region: CALGEGGLSTNEKLFF. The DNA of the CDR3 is TGTGCCCTAGGGGAGGGGGGCCTATCAACTAATGAAAAACTGTTTTTT.

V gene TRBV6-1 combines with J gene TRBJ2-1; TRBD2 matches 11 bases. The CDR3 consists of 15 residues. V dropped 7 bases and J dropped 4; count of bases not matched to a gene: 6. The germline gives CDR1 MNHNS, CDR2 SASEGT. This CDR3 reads CASKTSGSSYNEQFF. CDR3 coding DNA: TGTGCCAGCAAAACTAGCGGGAGCTCTTACAATGAGCAGTTCTTC.

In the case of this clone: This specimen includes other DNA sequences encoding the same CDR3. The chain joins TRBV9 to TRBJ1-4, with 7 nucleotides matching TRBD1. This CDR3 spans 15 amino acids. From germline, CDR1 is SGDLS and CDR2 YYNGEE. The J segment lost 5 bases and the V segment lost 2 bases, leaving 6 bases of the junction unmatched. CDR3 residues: CASSVTGTVNEKLFF. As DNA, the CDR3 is TGTGCCAGCAGCGTGACCGGGACAGTCAATGAAAAACTGTTTTTT.

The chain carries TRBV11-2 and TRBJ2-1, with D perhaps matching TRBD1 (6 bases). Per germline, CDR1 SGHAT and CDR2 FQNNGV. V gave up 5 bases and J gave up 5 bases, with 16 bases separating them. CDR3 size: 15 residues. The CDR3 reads CASSIALTGNNEQFF. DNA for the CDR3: TGTGCCAGCAGCATAGCGCTGACAGGCAACAATGAGCAGTTCTTC.

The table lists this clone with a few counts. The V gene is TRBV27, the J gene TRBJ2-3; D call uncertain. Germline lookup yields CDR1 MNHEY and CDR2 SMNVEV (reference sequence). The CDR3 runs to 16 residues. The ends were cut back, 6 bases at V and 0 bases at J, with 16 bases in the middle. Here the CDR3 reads CASRLDRRSSTDTQYF. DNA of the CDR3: TGTGCCAGCAGGCTTGATCGACGTTCTAGCACAGATACGCAGTATTTT.

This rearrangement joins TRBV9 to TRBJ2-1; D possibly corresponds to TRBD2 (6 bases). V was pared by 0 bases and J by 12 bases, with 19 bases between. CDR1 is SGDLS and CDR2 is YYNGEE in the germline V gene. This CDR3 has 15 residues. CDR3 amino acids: CASSVVGGPQCLQFF. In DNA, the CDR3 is TGTGCCAGCAGCGTAGTGGGAGGACCCCAATGCTTGCAGTTCTTC.

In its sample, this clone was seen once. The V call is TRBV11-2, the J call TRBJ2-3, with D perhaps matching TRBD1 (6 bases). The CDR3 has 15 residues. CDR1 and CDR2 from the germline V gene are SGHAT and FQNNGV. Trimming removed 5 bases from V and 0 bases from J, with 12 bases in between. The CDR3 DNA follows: TGTGCCAGCAGCCAGCGGACAGATAGCACAGATACGCAGTATTTT. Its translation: CASSQRTDSTDTQYF.

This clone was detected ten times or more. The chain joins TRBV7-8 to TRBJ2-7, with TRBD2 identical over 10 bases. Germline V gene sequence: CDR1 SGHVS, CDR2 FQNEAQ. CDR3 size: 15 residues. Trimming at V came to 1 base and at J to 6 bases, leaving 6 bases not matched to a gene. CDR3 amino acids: CASSLVLAGVGEQYF. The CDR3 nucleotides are TGTGCCAGCAGCTTAGTGCTAGCGGGAGTAGGCGAGCAGTACTTC.

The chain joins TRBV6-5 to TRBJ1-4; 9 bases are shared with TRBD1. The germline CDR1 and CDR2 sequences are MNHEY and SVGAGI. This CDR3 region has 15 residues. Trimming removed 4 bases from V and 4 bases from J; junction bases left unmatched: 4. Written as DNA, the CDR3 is TGTGCCAGCAGTTTGGGACAGGGCGGTAATGAAAAACTGTTTTTT. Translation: CASSLGQGGNEKLFF.

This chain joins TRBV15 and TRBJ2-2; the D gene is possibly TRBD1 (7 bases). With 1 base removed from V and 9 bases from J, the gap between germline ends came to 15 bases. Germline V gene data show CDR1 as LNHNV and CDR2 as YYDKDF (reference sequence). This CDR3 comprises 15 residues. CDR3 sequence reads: CATSRVETGRRELFF. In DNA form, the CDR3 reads TGTGCCACCAGCAGAGTAGAGACAGGGAGGAGGGAGCTGTTTTTT.

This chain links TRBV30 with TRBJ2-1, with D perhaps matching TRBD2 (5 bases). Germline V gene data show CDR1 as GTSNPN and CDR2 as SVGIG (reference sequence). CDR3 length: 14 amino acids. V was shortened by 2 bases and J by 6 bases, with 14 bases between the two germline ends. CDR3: CAWSLPPGINEQFF. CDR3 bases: TGTGCCTGGAGTCTCCCCCCCGGGATCAATGAGCAGTTCTTC.

Here the CDR3 DNA reads TGTGCCAGCAGTTATTTATCACAGATCTCCTACGAGCAGTACTTC. Translation gives CASSYLSQISYEQYF. J is TRBJ2-7 and V is TRBV27, with no clear D. This CDR3 has 15 amino acids. CDR1 MNHEY and CDR2 SMNVEV come from the germline V gene (reference sequence). Deletions cut 4 bases from V and 0 bases from J, with 13 bases between.